This T cell receptor (beta chain) was found in a study of human T cells and chemical hapten exposure. Notes on the study in general: Sensitizing to DPC left TCRs with a frequency above 1 in 1000 unaltered.

This clonotype was picked up a small number of times. Antigen: not known. Germline V gene data show CDR1 as LGHNA and CDR2 as YNFKEQ. The CDR3 is 15 residues long. Trimming at V came to 4 bases and at J to 0 bases, leaving 4 bases not matched to a gene. The time point was: healthy volunteer bleed at 2 weeks. It was from unfractionated whole blood that total RNA was extracted. TCRdb processed the RACE reads anew with MiXCR; each CDR3 protein has one entry. The profile covers some 93,000 distinct CDR3 sequences, with about 8.8% appearing a single time and about 3.1% taken by the ten largest. Sample: whole blood. The TCR sequence derives from a female donor in good health. Some clones in this sample may be carry-over from other donors' samples. The chain combines TRBV4-2 with TRBJ2-7, with TRBD2 identical over 9 bases. CDR3 amino acids: CASSRASGISYEQYF. The CDR3 DNA follows: TGTGCCAGCAGCCGGGCTAGCGGGATCTCCTACGAGCAGTACTTC.